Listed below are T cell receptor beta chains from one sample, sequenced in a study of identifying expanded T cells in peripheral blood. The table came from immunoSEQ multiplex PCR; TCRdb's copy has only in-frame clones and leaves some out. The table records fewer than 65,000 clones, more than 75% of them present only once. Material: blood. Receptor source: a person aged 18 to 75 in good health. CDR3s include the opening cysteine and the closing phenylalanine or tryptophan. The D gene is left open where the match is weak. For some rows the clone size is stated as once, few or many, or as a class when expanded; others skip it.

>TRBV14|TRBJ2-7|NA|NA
TGTGCCAGCAGCCCGCTTGGGGGAGACTACGAGCAGTACTTC
CASSPLGGDYEQYF
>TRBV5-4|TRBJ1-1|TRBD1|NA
TGTGCCAGCAGCTCCATCGACAGGGGGCTCACTGAAGCTTTCTTT
CASSSIDRGLTEAFF
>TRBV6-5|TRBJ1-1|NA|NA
TGTGCCAGCAGTTACAACGTTGGGACTGAAGCTTTCTTT
CASSYNVGTEAFF
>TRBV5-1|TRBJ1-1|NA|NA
TGCGCCAGCAGCACCGCCACAGCAAACACTGAAGCTTTCTTT
CASSTATANTEAFF
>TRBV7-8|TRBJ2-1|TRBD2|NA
TGTGCCAGCAGCTACCGGGGGGGGAATGAGCAGTTCTTC
CASSYRGGNEQFF
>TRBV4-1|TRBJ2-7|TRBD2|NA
TGCGCCAGCAGCCAAGTGCTAGCGGGAGCTTTCTACGAGCAGTACTTC
CASSQVLAGAFYEQYF
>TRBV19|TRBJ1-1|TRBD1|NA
TGTGCCAGTAGTATAGGGCCCGACAGGGACGAAGCTTTCTTT
CASSIGPDRDEAFF
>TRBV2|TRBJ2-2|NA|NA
TGTGCCAGCAGTGAGATGGGGGTGGGGACCGGGGAGCTGTTTTTT
CASSEMGVGTGELFF
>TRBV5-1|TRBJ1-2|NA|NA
TGCGCCAGCAGCTTGCAGGGTTCCGGAGCTTATGGCTACACCTTC
CASSLQGSGAYGYTF
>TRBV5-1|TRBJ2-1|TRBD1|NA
TGCGCCAGCAGCTTTCGGACAGGGGACAATGAGCAGTTCTTC
CASSFRTGDNEQFF
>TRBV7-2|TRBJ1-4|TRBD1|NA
TGTGCCAGCAGCGTAGGGACAGGATATAATGAAAAACTGTTTTTT
CASSVGTGYNEKLFF
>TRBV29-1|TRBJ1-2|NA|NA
TGCAGCGACTCCGGGACACCTGTCTATGGCTACACCTTC
CSDSGTPVYGYTF
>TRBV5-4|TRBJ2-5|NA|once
TGTGCCAGCAGCCTCCAAGAGACCCAGTACTTC
CASSLQETQYF
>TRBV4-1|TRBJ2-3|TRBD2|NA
TGCGCCAGCAGCCAGGAGCCCGGGACTAGCGGGGGTAGCAGCACAGATACGCAGTATTTT
CASSQEPGTSGGSSTDTQYF
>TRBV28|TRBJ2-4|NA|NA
TGTGCCAGCAGTTTGCCCGGACTAGCCAAAAACATTCAGTACTTC
CASSLPGLAKNIQYF
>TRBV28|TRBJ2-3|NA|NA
TGTGCCAGCAGTTTATGGCGGGGACCTAGCACAGATACGCAGTATTTT
CASSLWRGPSTDTQYF
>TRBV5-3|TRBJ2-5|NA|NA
TGTGCCAGAAGCCTCGACAACCAAGAGACCCAGTACTTC
CARSLDNQETQYF
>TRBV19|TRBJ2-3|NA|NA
TGTGCCAGTAGCAGGGGCACAGATACGCAGTATTTT
CASSRGTDTQYF
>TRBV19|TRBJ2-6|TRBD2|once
TGTGCCAGTACTTTACTAGCGGGACTGGGTGGGGCCAACGTCCTGACTTTC
CASTLLAGLGGANVLTF
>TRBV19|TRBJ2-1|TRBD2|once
TGTGCCAGTCGGCCCCGAGATAGCGGGGGGGGAACGCACAATGAGCAGTTCTTC
CASRPRDSGGGTHNEQFF
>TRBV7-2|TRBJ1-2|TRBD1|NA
TGTGCCAGCAGCTACGGGGGCAGGGGGCAAACCTTC
CASSYGGRGQTF
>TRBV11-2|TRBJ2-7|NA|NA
TGTGCCAGCAGCTTAGCGGTGGAGCAGTACTTC
CASSLAVEQYF
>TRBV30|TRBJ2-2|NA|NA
TGTGCCTGGAGGCCTCGATCCATTACCGGGGAGCTGTTTTTT
CAWRPRSITGELFF
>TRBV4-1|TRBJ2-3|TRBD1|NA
TGCGCCAGCAGGGGACAGGGGACAGATACGCAGTATTTT
CASRGQGTDTQYF
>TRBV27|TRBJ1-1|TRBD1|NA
TGTGCCAGCAGTGGCCGGGACAGGGTCAGGGGTGAAGCTTTCTTT
CASSGRDRVRGEAFF
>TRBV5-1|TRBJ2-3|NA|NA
TGCGCCAGCAGGTGGCAGGGGACCACAGATACGCAGTATTTT
CASRWQGTTDTQYF
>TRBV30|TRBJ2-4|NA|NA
TGTGCCTGGAGTGTAGGAGGGGGCAAAAACATTCAGTACTTC
CAWSVGGGKNIQYF
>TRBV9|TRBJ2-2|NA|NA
TGTGCCAGCAGCGTAGAGGGCGGGATAAACACCGGGGAGCTGTTTTTT
CASSVEGGINTGELFF
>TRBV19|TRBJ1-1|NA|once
TGTGCCAGTAGTCGGGGAGCGAACACTGAAGCTTTCTTT
CASSRGANTEAFF
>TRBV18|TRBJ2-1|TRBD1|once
TGTGCCAGCTCACCGGGACAGGGTTTAAACAATGAGCAGTTCTTC
CASSPGQGLNNEQFF
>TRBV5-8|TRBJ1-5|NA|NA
TGTGCCAGCAGCTTGGCATCGGGCAATCAGCCCCAGCATTTT
CASSLASGNQPQHF
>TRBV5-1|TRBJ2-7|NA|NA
TGCGCCAGCAGTTCCCGTGGGGCCCTTCTTAACGAGCAGTACTTC
CASSSRGALLNEQYF
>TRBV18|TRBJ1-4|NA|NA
TGTGCCAGCTCACCAAGGGGTGGGGACCTTGGTAATGAAAAACTGTTTTTT
CASSPRGGDLGNEKLFF
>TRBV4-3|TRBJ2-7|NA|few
TGCGCCAGCAGCCAAGCGGCCGGAGATTACTACGAGCAGTACTTC
CASSQAAGDYYEQYF
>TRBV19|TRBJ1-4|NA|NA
TGTGCCAGTAGTAGCCCAGGGGCAACTAATGAAAAACTGTTTTTT
CASSSPGATNEKLFF
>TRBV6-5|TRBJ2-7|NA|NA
TGTGCCAGCAGTTACGGGAACGCGGGGGAGCAGTACTTC
CASSYGNAGEQYF
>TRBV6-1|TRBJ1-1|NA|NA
TGTGCCAGCAGTGAGCCGACATGGAACACTGAAGCTTTCTTT
CASSEPTWNTEAFF
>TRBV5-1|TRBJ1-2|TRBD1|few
TGCGCCAGCAGCTTGGGTTTACCCCGGACAGGGGGGCCCTCTAACTATGGCTACACCTTC
CASSLGLPRTGGPSNYGYTF
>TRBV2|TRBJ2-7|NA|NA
TGTGCCAGCAGGGATCCGGGAGAGCAGTACTTC
CASRDPGEQYF
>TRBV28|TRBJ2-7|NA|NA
TGTGCCAGCGCGGCCCTCCGAGGCCCGAGCTTC
CASAALRGPSF
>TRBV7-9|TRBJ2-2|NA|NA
TGTGCCAGCACAGACCCAGGGGACACCGGGGAGCTGTTTTTT
CASTDPGDTGELFF
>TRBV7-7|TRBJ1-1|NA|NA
TGTGCCAGCAGCAGAAGTATGAACACTGAAGCTTTCTTT
CASSRSMNTEAFF
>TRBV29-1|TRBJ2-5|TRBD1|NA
TGCAGCGTTTCGACAGGGGGGGGAGAGACCCAGTACTTC
CSVSTGGGETQYF
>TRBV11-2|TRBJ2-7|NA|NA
TGTGCCAGCAGTTCGACCCACTACGAGCAGTACTTC
CASSSTHYEQYF
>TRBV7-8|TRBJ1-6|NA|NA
TGTGCCAGCAGCCCGAGGACAGTAAATTCACCCCTCCACTTT
CASSPRTVNSPLHF
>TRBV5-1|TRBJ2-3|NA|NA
TGCGCCAGCAGCTTGGATTGGATCACAGATACGCAGTATTTT
CASSLDWITDTQYF
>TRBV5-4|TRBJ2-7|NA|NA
TGTGCCAGCAGCTTGTATTGGGGCGGGGCTATCTCCTACGAGCAGTACTTC
CASSLYWGGAISYEQYF
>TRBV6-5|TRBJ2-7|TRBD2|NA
TGTGCCAGCAGTTTGAGCGGGGGGAGCTCCTACGAGCAGTACTTC
CASSLSGGSSYEQYF
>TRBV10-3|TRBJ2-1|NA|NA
TGTGCCATCAGTGAGGACCGGGACCTCGGGCAGTTCTTC
CAISEDRDLGQFF
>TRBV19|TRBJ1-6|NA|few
TGTGCCAGTAGTTATCGGGATTCACCCCTCCACTTT
CASSYRDSPLHF
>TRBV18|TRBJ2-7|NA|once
TGTGCCAGCTCACCAGGGTCCTGGGGGGTATACGAGCAGTACTTC
CASSPGSWGVYEQYF
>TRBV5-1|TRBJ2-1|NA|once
TGCGCCAGCAGCTTGCAGGTATCCTACAATGAGCAGTTCTTC
CASSLQVSYNEQFF
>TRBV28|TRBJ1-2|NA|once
TGTGCCAGGCAGGGTCATGGCTACACCTTC
CARQGHGYTF
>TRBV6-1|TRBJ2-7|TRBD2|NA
TGTGCCAGCGACAGACTAGCGAGCACCTACGAGCAGTACTTC
CASDRLASTYEQYF
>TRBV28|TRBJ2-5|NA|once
TGTGCCAGCAGTTCCGTACAAGAGACCCAGTACTTC
CASSSVQETQYF
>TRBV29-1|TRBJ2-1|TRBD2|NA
TGCAGCGTTGCACTAGCGGGGAACCACTACAATGAGCAGTTCTTC
CSVALAGNHYNEQFF
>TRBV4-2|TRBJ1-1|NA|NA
TGTGCCAGCAGCCTACGGACAGCTATGAACACTGAAGCTTTCTTT
CASSLRTAMNTEAFF